The T cell receptor beta chain under discussion was sequenced for a study of T-cell reconstitution after alpha-beta-depleted transplantation in children. Study results and caveats: Approximately two months post-transplant, alpha-beta T cells reportedly originated from several hundred expanded graft clones. Some patients showed high day-60 TCRbeta diversity, which derived from surviving recipient T cells and thymic progenitors. Diversity and T-cell counts at one year after transplant derived mostly from new T cells.

Unique molecular identifiers featured in how the TCRbeta library was prepared. TCRdb re-derived calls from the PCR reads in MiXCR, one entry per CDR3 protein. The sample shows about 600,000 distinct CDR3 sequences, 10% to 15% of them seen only once. This clonotype was counted many times. Its antigen remains unidentified. Sequenced here: PBMCs, mostly from graft donor cells, sampled 360 days after TCRalphabeta/CD19-depleted stem cell transplant. The source of this sequence is a male patient younger than 18 who had a stem cell transplant for acute myeloid leukemia, so the T cells may come from the graft donor.

The CDR3: CASSAGWALNTEAFF. CDR3 in DNA: TGTGCCAGCAGCGCCGGGTGGGCCCTGAACACTGAAGCTTTCTTT. The V gene is TRBV7-9, the J gene TRBJ1-1, with unresolved D. This CDR3 region has 15 residues. Germline loops: CDR1 SEHNR, CDR2 FQNEAQ (reference sequence). Trimming pared 5 bases from V and 0 bases from J, leaving 13 bases between.